The T cell receptor (beta chain) under discussion was sequenced for a study of shared clonotypes between healthy human individuals. Across the study: Aged between 18 and 49, the donors were two women and three men. General observations from the study: In the sorted subsets, rarefaction showed sequencing was incomplete despite large depth. Generation of non-shared clonotypes was less probable than generation of clonotypes shared by all four donors. The small donor group covered limited genetic and exposure diversity.

Turning to this clone: Its antigen is not known.

There are 16 residues in the CDR3. Germline CDR1 reads MRHNA; CDR2 reads SNTAGT. V lost 0 bases to trimming and J lost 3 bases; unmatched junction nucleotides: 5. The table came from immunoSEQ multiplex PCR; TCRdb's copy has only in-frame clones and leaves some out. The sample contains some 2,500,000 clones, under 95% of which appear only once. This TCR came from a young man in good health. Some clones in this sample may be carry-over from other donors' samples. Material for sequencing was naive CD4+ T cells from PBMCs. Subset noted: CD45RA+ positively selected. This sequence joins TRBV6-4 and TRBJ2-1; 7 nucleotides agree with TRBD2. CDR3 sequence reads: CASSDSPSGFYNEQFF. As DNA, the CDR3 is TGTGCCAGCAGTGACTCCCCTAGCGGATTCTACAATGAGCAGTTCTTC.